These 31 T cell receptor beta chains originate from one sample sequenced in a study of identical twins. TCRdb re-derived calls from the 5' RACE reads in MiXCR, one entry per CDR3 protein. The repertoire includes 280,000 or so distinct CDR3 sequences, more than 6.5% of them detected once, and approximately 2.1% sits in the top ten. The same sample was also used in a study of yellow fever vaccine responses in identical twins.

The sequenced material came from memory (CD45RO+) T cells sorted from blood. These TCRs come from a woman under 30 in good health.

The chain links TRBV12-3 or TRBV12-4 to TRBJ2-7; D might be TRBD2 (7 bases). V lost 2 bases, J lost 3 bases, and 14 bases lay in between. The CDR3 runs to 15 residues. CDR3 DNA: TGTGCCAGCAGTTTACGTCGGGGGGCGCTCTACGAGCAGTACTTC. Protein product: CASSLRRGALYEQYF.

The chain carries TRBV4-2 and TRBJ2-1; 10 nucleotides agree with TRBD2. CDR3 size: 19 residues. In germline, CDR1 is LGHNA, CDR2 YNFKEQ. Germline trimming cut 1 base from V and 0 bases from J; bases unmatched to any gene: 9. Here the CDR3 reads CASSQVASGRSSSYNEQFF. In DNA form, the CDR3 reads TGTGCCAGCAGCCAAGTCGCTAGCGGGAGATCGAGCTCCTACAATGAGCAGTTCTTC.

This clonotype was counted ten times or more. The V call is TRBV29-1, the J call TRBJ2-5; 8 nucleotides match TRBD2. The CDR3 is 14 amino acids. J gave up 2 bases and V 7 bases, and 9 bases lay outside the gene matches. The germline V gene encodes CDR1 SQVTM and CDR2 ANQGSEA. The CDR3 loop reads CSAKTSARQETQYF. CDR3 DNA: TGCAGCGCTAAGACTAGCGCAAGACAAGAGACCCAGTACTTC.

This clonotype was detected only a few times. The rearrangement uses TRBV28 and TRBJ1-5; perhaps TRBD1 as D (6 bases). The germline CDR1 and CDR2 sequences are MDHEN and SYDVKM. V was shortened by 4 bases and J by 4 bases, with 14 bases between the two germline ends. The CDR3 has 15 residues. Here the CDR3 reads CASSSRGRQNQPQHF. The CDR3 DNA reads TGTGCCAGCAGTTCGCGGGGGCGGCAGAATCAGCCCCAGCATTTT.

J is TRBJ1-2 and V is TRBV6-1; D uncertain. CDR1 is MNHNS, CDR2 SASEGT, per germline. This CDR3 contains 13 residues. V was clipped by 6 bases and J by 0 bases, with 8 bases between them. The CDR3 sequence is CASSEHSNYGYTF. DNA for the CDR3: TGTGCCAGCAGCGAGCACTCTAACTATGGCTACACCTTC.

This clonotype occurred many times. One end of the junction is discordant with germline, which a read error may explain. This rearrangement joins TRBV12-5 to TRBJ2-1; D is possibly TRBD1 or TRBD2 (5 bases each). From germline, CDR1 is LGHNT and CDR2 FRNRAP. The CDR3 has 14 amino acids. The CDR3 spells CASGLVDYGAQPNF. As DNA, the CDR3 is TGTGCTAGTGGTTTGGTCGACTATGGGGCCCAGCCGAACTTC.

There are many counts of this clonotype. This chain uses TRBV29-1 with TRBJ1-2, with a possible D match to TRBD1 (5 bases). This CDR3 spans 13 amino acids. V lost 8 bases, J lost 2 bases, and 15 bases lay in between. Germline values: CDR1 SQVTM, CDR2 ANQGSEA. The CDR3 is CSTTGGENYGYTF. Here the CDR3 DNA reads TGCAGCACTACAGGTGGGGAAAACTATGGCTACACCTTC.

The chain uses TRBV20-1 and TRBJ1-1; TRBD1 matches at 9 bases. The V gene's germline CDR1 is DFQATT and CDR2 SNEGSKA (reference sequence). Losses at the gene ends were 1 base for V and 10 bases for J; bases not matched to a gene: 10. The CDR3 runs to 14 residues. CDR3 in DNA: TGCAGTGCTAGAGCGGAACTACCGGGACAGGGAGCTTTCTTT. This sequence encodes CSARAELPGQGAFF.

The CDR3: CASSYRLLAGGPSGANVLTF. The CDR3, as DNA: TGTGCCAGCAGTTACCGCCTTCTAGCGGGAGGGCCCTCTGGGGCCAACGTCCTGACTTTC. V and J are TRBV12-3 or TRBV12-4 and TRBJ2-6; 12 bases fit TRBD2. V trimming: 4 bases; J trimming: 0 bases; junction bases outside the gene matches: 10. The CDR3 has 20 amino acids.

This clonotype has only a few counts. The rearrangement links TRBV3-1 to TRBJ1-1; D perhaps matches TRBD1 (5 bases). The length of the CDR3 is 14 residues. Germline values: CDR1 LGHDT, CDR2 YNNKEL (reference sequence). V was cut by 5 bases and J by 1 base, with 11 bases left in between. CDR3 region: CASSTLTANTEAFF. CDR3 coding DNA: TGTGCCAGCAGCACCCTGACAGCGAACACTGAAGCTTTCTTT.

This chain joins TRBV18 and TRBJ2-3; D gene unclear. Germline V lookup: CDR1 KGHSH, CDR2 LQKENI. The CDR3 has 14 amino acids. V was shortened by 0 bases and J by 5 bases, with 9 bases between the two germline ends. The CDR3 bases are TGTGCCAGCTCACCACCGACAATCCGAGATACGCAGTATTTT. It yields the protein CASSPPTIRDTQYF. Full variable domain (remainder filled in from reference TRBV18 and TRBJ2-3): NAGVMQNPRHLVRRRGQEARLRCSPMKGHSHVYWYRQLPEEGLKFMVYLQKENIIDESGMPKERFSAEFPKEGPSILRIQQVVRGDSAAYFCASSPPTIRDTQYFGPGTRLTVL.

This clonotype was counted ten times or more. J is TRBJ1-5 and V is TRBV12-3 or TRBV12-4, with unresolved D. Trimming removed 5 bases at V and 10 bases at J, with 12 bases between. The CDR3 consists of 12 residues. The CDR3 region is CASSPRDIPQHF. In nucleotides, the CDR3 is TGTGCCAGCAGTCCAAGAGACATCCCCCAGCATTTT.

The J gene is TRBJ1-4, the V gene TRBV5-1; 10 positions match TRBD1. Germline lookup yields CDR1 SGHRS and CDR2 YFSETQ. The CDR3 totals 14 residues. Losses at the gene ends were 5 bases for V and 6 bases for J; bases not matched to a gene: 4. CDR3: CASSRGTGDEKLFF. The CDR3 coding sequence is TGCGCCAGCAGTAGAGGGACAGGGGATGAAAAACTGTTTTTT.

In its sample, this clonotype was seen a few times. The chain is built from TRBV9 and TRBJ2-5; 9 bases align to TRBD2. The trim removed 4 bases at V and 5 bases at J, leaving 3 bases unmatched. Germline CDR1 SGDLS, CDR2 YYNGEE. There are 13 residues in the CDR3. The CDR3 bases are TGTGCCAGCAGCCCGAGCGGGAGGGAGACCCAGTACTTC. The encoded protein is CASSPSGRETQYF.

This clonotype has a handful of counts. V gene TRBV5-1 combines with J gene TRBJ1-2; 7 nucleotides line up with TRBD1. From germline, CDR1 is SGHRS and CDR2 YFSETQ. This CDR3 contains 15 residues. Unmatched junction bases numbered 7, after V lost 1 base and J lost 4 bases. DNA for the CDR3: TGCGCCAGCAGCTTGATGACAGGGTATGTCTATGGCTACACCTTC. Amino acid sequence: CASSLMTGYVYGYTF.

For this clonotype: A read error may explain this, as a much larger clone is one base away. The chain uses TRBV2 and TRBJ1-1, with D unclear. Trimming took off 6 bases at V and 1 base at J, with 9 bases between the two ends. The CDR3 is 13 amino acids. Per germline, CDR1 SNHLY and CDR2 FYNNEI. This chain's CDR3 is CASSSTPNTEAFF. CDR3 sequence (DNA): TGTGCCAGCAGCTCGACACCGAACACTGAAGCTTTCTTT.

This clonotype was observed a handful of times. The chain employs TRBV7-9 and TRBJ2-7; 9 bases line up with TRBD1. Germline V lookup: CDR1 SEHNR, CDR2 FQNEAQ (reference sequence). V lost 5 bases and J lost 6; bases outside the gene matches: 2. The CDR3 has 12 residues. The CDR3 sequence: CASSRQGGEQYV. The CDR3, as DNA: TGTGCCAGCAGCAGACAGGGGGGCGAGCAGTACGTC.

The chain recombines TRBV18 with TRBJ2-3; TRBD1 matches 10 bases. CDR1 is KGHSH and CDR2 is LQKENI in the germline V gene. The length of the CDR3 is 16 residues. J lost 3 bases, V lost 3 bases, and 6 bases had no gene match. This chain's CDR3 is CASSPGTGVFTDTQYF. In DNA, the CDR3 is TGTGCCAGCTCACCCGGGACAGGGGTCTTTACAGATACGCAGTATTTT. Combining the CDR3 with reference TRBV18 and TRBJ2-3 gives the whole variable domain NAGVMQNPRHLVRRRGQEARLRCSPMKGHSHVYWYRQLPEEGLKFMVYLQKENIIDESGMPKERFSAEFPKEGPSILRIQQVVRGDSAAYFCASSPGTGVFTDTQYFGPGTRLTVL.

The chain employs TRBV28 and TRBJ2-7; D remains ambiguous. This CDR3 comprises 13 residues. From germline, CDR1 is MDHEN and CDR2 SYDVKM. Trimming left V 7 bases short and J 1 base short, with 11 bases between. CDR3 nucleotides: TGTGCCAGCACATCCGGAAGATCCTACGAGCAGTACGTC. Amino acids: CASTSGRSYEQYV.

A few counts support this clonotype. The chain joins TRBV7-3 to TRBJ2-3; D gene uncertain. CDR1 and CDR2 (germline): SGHTA, FQGTGA. Trimming left V 1 base short and J 4 bases short, with 6 bases between. This CDR3 has 13 amino acids. CDR3 in amino acids: CASSLSAADTQYF. The CDR3 DNA follows: TGTGCCAGCAGCTTAAGTGCGGCAGATACGCAGTATTTT.

This clonotype was observed a few times. This rearrangement joins TRBV4-1 to TRBJ1-4; maybe TRBD1 (5 bases). Trimming stripped 1 base from V and 4 bases from J, with 13 bases between. CDR1 and CDR2 (germline): MGHRA, YSYEKL. This CDR3 spans 16 amino acids. The CDR3 loop reads CASSQVDSYFNEKLFF. In DNA form, the CDR3 reads TGCGCCAGCAGCCAAGTCGACAGCTACTTTAATGAAAAACTGTTTTTT.

This clonotype has a count of ten or more. The chain employs TRBV9 and TRBJ2-3; D remains ambiguous. Trimming took off 4 bases at V and 6 bases at J, with 12 bases between the two ends. The CDR3 sequence is 13 residues long. Germline V gene data show CDR1 as SGDLS and CDR2 as YYNGEE. CDR3 bases: TGTGCCAGCAGCCCAAGCACCGGGGATACGCAGTATTTT. Its translation: CASSPSTGDTQYF.

This clonotype was counted only a few times. The rearrangement joins TRBV25-1 to TRBJ1-1; a weak D match, TRBD1 (6 bases). CDR1 and CDR2 from the germline V gene are MGHDK and SYGVNS. V was clipped by 2 bases and J by 2 bases, with 12 bases between them. This CDR3 contains 15 residues. The CDR3 sequence: CASSERTAINTEAFF. In nucleotides, the CDR3 is TGTGCCAGCAGTGAAAGGACAGCGATTAACACTGAAGCTTTCTTT.

The chain recombines TRBV2 with TRBJ2-1; perhaps D is TRBD1 or TRBD2 (5 bases each). V was cut by 8 bases and J by 13 bases, with 15 bases left in between. The CDR3 totals 11 residues. Germline CDR1 reads SNHLY; CDR2 reads FYNNEI. CDR3: CASVPGTDQFF. As DNA, the CDR3 is TGTGCCAGCGTCCCCGGGACCGACCAGTTCTTC.

This clonotype was counted at least ten times. This chain joins TRBV5-5 and TRBJ1-6; 8 bases are shared with TRBD1. Germline loops: CDR1 SGHKS, CDR2 YYEKEE (reference sequence). This CDR3 is built from 15 residues. V lost 2 bases, J lost 9 bases, and 7 bases stayed unmatched. The CDR3: CASSLFGQGFSPLHF. The DNA for the CDR3 is TGTGCCAGCAGCTTATTCGGACAGGGTTTTTCACCCCTCCACTTT.

This clonotype has just a few counts. The chain uses TRBV5-1 and TRBJ2-7; D is perhaps TRBD2 (5 bases). CDR1 is SGHRS, CDR2 YFSETQ, per germline. V shed 4 bases and J shed 6 bases, with 14 bases lying between them. The CDR3 length is 13 residues. The CDR3 is CASSKGELSEQYF. CDR3 nucleotides: TGCGCCAGCAGCAAGGGAGAGCTTAGCGAGCAGTACTTC.

Many counts were recorded for this clonotype. This chain joins TRBV20-1 and TRBJ1-1; D gene unclear. The germline CDR1 and CDR2 sequences are DFQATT and SNEGSKA (reference sequence). The CDR3 is 15 amino acids. Trimming cost V 0 bases and J 0 bases, with 11 bases left between them. The CDR3 reads CSARDPQALNTEAFF. Here the CDR3 DNA reads TGCAGTGCTAGAGATCCGCAAGCCCTGAACACTGAAGCTTTCTTT.

This clonotype was counted ten times or more. The rearrangement joins TRBV7-2 to TRBJ2-2; no definite D call. Trimming removed 1 base from V and 6 bases from J, with 9 bases in between. Germline V lookup: CDR1 SGHTA, CDR2 FQGNSA. CDR3 length: 14 residues. CDR3 in DNA: TGTGCCAGCAGCTTAGGCGGTCGGGCCGGGGAGCTGTTTTTT. It encodes CASSLGGRAGELFF.

The chain couples TRBV10-3 to TRBJ2-1; TRBD2 aligns across 8 bases. The germline V gene has CDR1 ENHRY and CDR2 SYGVKD. This CDR3 spans 13 amino acids. After removal of 10 bases from V and 4 bases from J, the junction contained 6 bases not matched to a gene. The CDR3 DNA follows: TGTGCCACTAATAGCGGGACGTACAATGAGCAGTTCTTC. Residues: CATNSGTYNEQFF.

This clonotype was counted between two and nine times. CDR3 residues: CASTMADTSETYEQYF. CDR3 DNA: TGTGCCAGCACCATGGCCGATACTAGCGAGACCTACGAGCAGTACTTC. The chain uses TRBV2 and TRBJ2-7; 7 bases are shared with TRBD2. The CDR3 runs 16 residues. The ends lost 7 bases at V and 2 bases at J; junction bases unmatched: 14. Germline-derived CDR1 and CDR2 are SNHLY and FYNNEI.

This clonotype came up many times. This chain links TRBV5-1 with TRBJ1-5; a possible D gene is TRBD1 (6 bases). Trimming removed 4 bases at V and 7 bases at J, with 18 bases between. CDR1 is SGHRS and CDR2 is YFSETQ in the germline V gene. The CDR3 contains 15 residues. This CDR3 reads CASSPSGQGPQPQHF. The CDR3 coding sequence is TGCGCCAGCAGCCCGTCCGGTCAGGGGCCCCAGCCCCAGCATTTT.